These T cell receptor beta chains were read from a single sample in a study of CD8 T cells in Susac syndrome. TCRdb used MiXCR to reprocess the immunoSEQ multiplex PCR reads, holding one entry per CDR3 protein. The sample carries about 140,000 distinct CDR3 sequences, approximately 95% recorded once. The sequenced sample consisted of CD4+ T cells from PBMCs. These receptor sequences come from a human donor with Susac syndrome. CDR3s leave out the opening cysteine and the closing phenylalanine or tryptophan. Fields, in order: J gene, V gene, CDR3 protein.

TRBJ1-5	TRBV30	AWSGGTTGNQPQH
TRBJ1-2	TRBV28	ASSPIKTGYT
TRBJ2-1	TRBV11-3	ASTDGGPNEQF
TRBJ2-1	TRBV7-9	ASSRFGLNLYNEQF
TRBJ1-2	TRBV28	ASTLSGPNYGYT
TRBJ2-1	TRBV9	ASSVDSGGGEQF
TRBJ1-4	TRBV20-1	SATGDPGEKLF
TRBJ2-5	TRBV20-1	SAISRETQY
TRBJ2-2	TRBV9	ASSVVPWGNTGELF
TRBJ2-7	TRBV29-1	SVEDRGEQY
TRBJ1-2	TRBV30	AWSKGNYGYT
TRBJ2-1	TRBV29-1	SVEGFGSYNEQF
TRBJ2-7	TRBV28	ASSFFWQGDAREQY
TRBJ1-2	TRBV4-1	ASSPILSLTGGGGYT
TRBJ2-7	TRBV14	ASSQEGGRIYEQY
TRBJ1-5	TRBV5-1	ASSPDSSGQPQH
TRBJ2-5	TRBV6-2/TRBV6-3	ASAAVEETQY
TRBJ2-3	TRBV14	ASSQGLGATDTQY
TRBJ1-2	TRBV2	ASRPNTYGYT
TRBJ2-2	TRBV20-1	SARRGRGTGELF
TRBJ2-1	TRBV4-1	ASSQVGRGSSYNEQF
TRBJ2-3	TRBV5-1	ASSRDRVTDTQY
TRBJ2-3	TRBV7-2	ASSLEGLVLTDTQY
TRBJ2-1	TRBV6-6	ASSPRGSNNEQF
TRBJ2-1	TRBV9	ASSPGPSNEQF
TRBJ2-7	TRBV5-1	ASSLRTGGLDEQY
TRBJ2-2	TRBV7-2	ASGDPWAGELF
TRBJ2-5	TRBV20-1	SATRASGTYQETQY
TRBJ1-1	TRBV19	ASSYDSRAF
TRBJ1-2	TRBV20-1	SARVININYGYT
TRBJ2-5	TRBV7-9	ASSPNSGAQETQY
TRBJ2-2	TRBV7-8	ASSPDGGANTGELF
TRBJ1-2	TRBV7-2	ASSFYTDRNYGYT
TRBJ1-2	TRBV28	ASSSDSSYT
TRBJ1-2	TRBV28	ASSLPGGNYGYT
TRBJ2-1	TRBV18	ASSPGSDEQF
TRBJ1-1	TRBV5-1	ASSWGQDTEAF
TRBJ2-5	TRBV9	ASSVGGSIQETQY
TRBJ2-5	TRBV7-9	ASSIQGEETQY
TRBJ2-2	TRBV20-1	SARAPGQNTGELF
TRBJ1-6	TRBV12-3/TRBV12-4	ASSPPPGSPLH
TRBJ2-7	TRBV30	AWTPRGRQAIEQY
TRBJ1-2	TRBV20-1	SAPTGTERYGYT
TRBJ2-1	TRBV7-3	ASSLNAGSGEQF
TRBJ1-1	TRBV30	AWRLGTGGRKTEAF
TRBJ1-2	TRBV28	ASSTPGGSYGYT
TRBJ2-1	TRBV9	ASSVTDRGQYNEQF
TRBJ1-2	TRBV5-1	ASSLTVAEGYT
TRBJ1-2	TRBV20-1	SAGTEIGLYGYT
TRBJ1-5	TRBV20-1	SAPRRGGGRGSNQPQH
TRBJ2-3	TRBV6-2/TRBV6-3	ASSYARGVTDTQY
TRBJ2-1	TRBV3-1	ASSQGGGLYNEQF
TRBJ2-5	TRBV7-3	ASSQSAGAETQY